This T cell receptor (beta chain) derives from a study of blood T cell repertoires in COVID-19. Overall study: Samples taken during acute and convalescent COVID-19 were collected in the United States, Italy and Spain.

Per the authors' pipeline: Reference gene primer amplification in the assay estimated nucleated cell counts. Here immunoSEQ multiplex PCR was the method, and the copy in TCRdb shows in-frame clones only, minus some. V, J and clone size are taken as reported in that table, and D and trimming were inferred from the DNA itself. The sample gives more than 110,000 clones, roughly 78% of which show up once; roughly 3.5% is in the top ten. The TCR originated in a man in his 60s with acute or convalescent COVID-19. The sample comprised peripheral blood.

Here the CDR3 reads CAWSVRVEKLFF. The DNA for the CDR3 is TGTGCCTGGAGTGTTCGGGTAGAAAAACTGTTTTTT. The chain has TRBV30 and TRBJ1-4; D is unclear. The germline V and J ends were trimmed by 0 bases and 8 bases, with 7 bases remaining between them. The CDR3 is 12 amino acids. CDR1 is GTSNPN, CDR2 SVGIG, per germline (reference sequence).